A single sample gave rise to the 21 T cell receptor beta chains below, sequenced in a study of T cells in Graves' hyperthyroidism and ophthalmopathy (dated 2019 in TCRdb). The library was prepared using multiplex PCR. Sequencing relied on an Illumina HiSeq 2000. Amplification of TCR beta CDR3 regions was carried out from RNA transcripts. For the first round of RT-PCR on the TCR CDR3, the HTBI primer set was used together with the Qiagen OneStep RT-PCR kit. Using fastp at Q25 and MiXCR, TCRdb reprocessed the public reads and kept productive beta chains. Duplicate CDR3 protein sequences are folded into a single record with the most common DNA and genes. Counted in this sample were approximately 600,000 distinct CDR3 sequences; about a sixth of them appeared once. Around 3.9% of the sample lies in the top ten. Sample: blood. All receptors come from a woman in her twenties or thirties with Graves' hyperthyroidism.

This clonotype occurred many times. The V call is TRBV28, the J call TRBJ2-7; D call uncertain. This CDR3 contains 14 residues. Germline CDR1 MDHEN, CDR2 SYDVKM. Trimming took 5 bases from V and 0 from J, leaving 11 bases between them. CDR3 amino acids: CASSPRMSSYEQYF. The CDR3 coding sequence is TGTGCCAGCAGTCCCCGCATGAGCTCCTACGAGCAGTACTTC.

At least ten counts were recorded for this clonotype. This sequence joins TRBV11-2 and TRBJ2-1; no clear D. The germline CDR1 and CDR2 sequences are SGHAT and FQNNGV. V was shortened by 4 bases and J by 2 bases, with 9 bases between the two germline ends. The CDR3 spans 14 residues. As DNA, the CDR3 is TGTGCCAGCAGCTCCCTAGGGCCCTACAATGAGCAGTTCTTC. This codes for CASSSLGPYNEQFF.

The table lists this clonotype with many counts. The chain couples TRBV28 to TRBJ2-1; the match to TRBD2 covers 10 bases. V was pared by 6 bases and J by 4 bases, with 3 bases of the junction left unmatched. This CDR3 is built from 14 residues. The germline V gene encodes CDR1 MDHEN and CDR2 SYDVKM. Here the CDR3 DNA reads TGTGCCAGCAGAACTAGCGGGGTTTACAATGAGCAGTTCTTC. It specifies CASRTSGVYNEQFF.

This clonotype appeared many times. This chain connects TRBV2 to TRBJ1-4, with unresolved D. V lost 8 bases and J lost 11, with 18 bases in between. The germline CDR1 and CDR2 sequences are SNHLY and FYNNEI. This CDR3 is 13 amino acids long. Here the CDR3 DNA reads TGTGCCAGCCCGGGTGCGGACGGGAGGAAACTGTTTTTT. Translation: CASPGADGRKLFF.

Turning to this clonotype: Its ends do not fully match the called genes, so a read error is possible. The chain couples TRBV6-5 to TRBJ1-5; D might be TRBD1 (5 bases). The CDR3 consists of 15 residues. Germline loops: CDR1 MNHEY, CDR2 SVGAGI. The DNA for the CDR3 is TGTGCCAGCAGTTACTCGGCAGGGTTTGATCAGCCCCAGCACTTT. This translates into CASSYSAGFDQPQHF.

This sequence joins TRBV15 and TRBJ1-2; 9 bases match TRBD1. The CDR3 contains 15 residues. The V segment lost 3 bases and the J segment 3 bases; nucleotides outside the gene matches: 5. From germline, CDR1 is LNHNV and CDR2 YYDKDF (reference sequence). The CDR3 region is CATSRGGTGHYGYTF. CDR3 DNA: TGTGCCACCAGCAGGGGGGGGACAGGGCACTATGGCTACACCTTC.

This chain uses TRBV27 with TRBJ2-7, with TRBD2 matching over 12 bases. The germline gives CDR1 MNHEY, CDR2 SMNVEV (reference sequence). J gave up 2 bases and V 5 bases, and 7 bases lay outside the gene matches. This CDR3 has 16 residues. Here the CDR3 reads CASSGLAGNYPYEQYF. DNA for the CDR3: TGTGCCAGCAGTGGACTAGCGGGGAACTACCCCTACGAGCAGTACTTC.

As to this clonotype: A clone one base away is much larger, so this may be a read error. This chain's CDR3 is CASSSRGQGDRNTIYF. In nucleotides, the CDR3 is TGTGCCAGCAGTTCCCGAGGACAGGGAGACCGAAACACCATATATTTT. The rearrangement joins TRBV28 to TRBJ1-3; 8 nucleotides align to TRBD1. V was clipped by 4 bases and J by 5 bases; unmatched bases: 10. The CDR3 loop spans 16 amino acids. The germline CDR1 and CDR2 sequences are MDHEN and SYDVKM.

This chain links TRBV29-1 with TRBJ2-1, with D unclear. This CDR3 is built from 12 residues. The germline V gene encodes CDR1 SQVTM and CDR2 ANQGSEA. Trimming took 5 bases from V and 9 from J, leaving 14 bases between them. The chain's CDR3 is CSVRRRAPEQFF. The CDR3 bases are TGCAGCGTTAGACGTCGGGCTCCTGAGCAGTTCTTC.

The rearrangement uses TRBV19 and TRBJ2-1, with 11 bases that match TRBD1. CDR1 LNHDA and CDR2 SQIVND come from the germline V gene (reference sequence). Trimming cost V 5 bases and J 2 bases; bases outside gene matches: 5. The CDR3 totals 16 residues. CDR3 sequence reads: CASSDRDRGAYNEQFF. CDR3 coding DNA: TGTGCCAGTAGTGATCGGGACAGGGGGGCCTACAATGAGCAGTTCTTC.

Concerning this clonotype itself: A much larger clone lies one base from this, so it may be a read error. The conserved closing phenylalanine or tryptophan is absent in this CDR3, likely reflecting a read error. The chain is built from TRBV6-9 and TRBJ2-4; a weak D match, TRBD2 (6 bases). V lost 3 bases, J lost 0 bases, and 24 bases lay in between. The germline CDR1 and CDR2 sequences are MNHGY and SVAAGI. CDR3 length: 20 residues. The CDR3 region has the DNA TGTGCCAGCAGTTACCCGCTCCGGGAGACTCGTCTGGGAGCCAAAAACATTCAGTACGTC. Protein: CASSYPLRETRLGAKNIQYV.

This clonotype was recorded at least ten times. The chain joins TRBV7-8 to TRBJ1-2; a weak D match, TRBD1 (5 bases). The germline V and J ends were trimmed by 4 bases and 6 bases, with 12 bases remaining between them. This CDR3 has 13 residues. CDR1 and CDR2 from the germline V gene are SGHVS and FQNEAQ. CDR3 bases: TGTGCCAGCAGCTCCGGGGGTCTCGATGGCTACACCTTC. It is translated as CASSSGGLDGYTF.

The chain couples TRBV28 to TRBJ2-1; tentatively, D is TRBD1 or TRBD2 (5 bases each). The germline CDR1 and CDR2 sequences are MDHEN and SYDVKM. The CDR3 consists of 14 residues. Between the trimmed V and J ends, which lost 6 bases and 6 bases, there was a span of 15 bases. The CDR3 DNA sequence: TGTGCCAGCAGGCCTGGGGGACCGGCCAATGAGCAGTTCTTC. It specifies CASRPGGPANEQFF.

This clonotype was picked up many times. V and J are TRBV11-1 and TRBJ2-1; 9 bases are shared with TRBD1. CDR3 length: 14 amino acids. Germline V lookup: CDR1 SGHAT, CDR2 FQDESV (reference sequence). V dropped 6 bases and J dropped 6; count of bases not matched to a gene: 6. CDR3 residues: CASSSGTGTNEQFF. CDR3 DNA sequence: TGTGCCAGCAGTTCCGGGACAGGGACCAATGAGCAGTTCTTC.

This clonotype occurred a few times. V gene TRBV7-8 combines with J gene TRBJ2-5; D is ambiguous. The CDR3 is 13 amino acids. Between the trimmed V and J ends, which lost 1 base and 7 bases, there was a span of 10 bases. Germline lookup yields CDR1 SGHVS and CDR2 FQNEAQ. In DNA, the CDR3 is TGTGCCAGCAGCTTAGAGCATACGTCGACCCAGTACTTC. This codes for CASSLEHTSTQYF.

This clonotype has more than one count but fewer than ten. At one boundary the junction diverges from the germline segment, which might be a read error. The chain employs TRBV12-3 or TRBV12-4 and TRBJ1-3; D is unresolved. The CDR3 runs 13 residues. DNA of the CDR3: TGTGCCAGCAAACTACCAGTTGGAAGCACCATATATTTT. Its protein is CASKLPVGSTIYF.

The sample holds many counts of this clonotype. The chain joins TRBV7-2 to TRBJ2-2; no clear D. This CDR3 spans 12 amino acids. Germline V gives CDR1 SGHTA, CDR2 FQGNSA. The V and J ends lost 5 bases and 6 bases respectively, with 7 bases between them. CDR3 sequence reads: CASSPSAGELFF. The DNA of the CDR3 is TGTGCCAGCAGCCCCTCAGCCGGGGAGCTGTTTTTT.

This clonotype was seen a few times. The chain links TRBV6-1 to TRBJ2-1, with D perhaps assigned TRBD1 or TRBD2 (7 bases each). Germline CDR1 and CDR2: MNHNS and SASEGT. The CDR3 is made up of 14 amino acids. Trimming stripped 7 bases from V and 9 bases from J, with 19 bases between. CDR3 amino acids: CASTSQGGGTEQFF. As DNA, the CDR3 is TGTGCCAGCACCTCCCAGGGGGGAGGGACTGAGCAGTTCTTC.

J is TRBJ2-7 and V is TRBV7-2, with D perhaps TRBD2 (7 bases). This CDR3 spans 16 amino acids. Trimming shortened V by 1 base and J by 2 bases, and 15 bases separated the two germline ends. CDR1 is SGHTA and CDR2 is FQGNSA in the germline V gene. The DNA for the CDR3 is TGTGCCAGCAGCTTAGGATGGAGCGGGACAACCTACGAGCAGTACTTC. It translates to CASSLGWSGTTYEQYF.

CDR3 sequence: CSALLDISLPYEQYF. CDR3 bases: TGCAGTGCCCTTTTGGACATATCCCTTCCCTACGAGCAGTACTTC. This chain connects TRBV20-1 to TRBJ2-7; D possibly corresponds to TRBD1 (5 bases). Germline values: CDR1 DFQATT, CDR2 SNEGSKA (reference sequence). CDR3 length equals 15 residues. V was cut by 6 bases and J by 2 bases, with 20 bases left in between.

This clonotype was counted many times. The chain links TRBV7-3 to TRBJ2-1; D unresolved. Trimming removed 2 bases from V and 2 bases from J, with 13 bases in between. Germline V gives CDR1 SGHTA, CDR2 FQGTGA. The CDR3 extends over 16 amino acids. The CDR3 DNA sequence: TGTGCCAGCAGCTTAGGTTTCCAGACAACCTACAATGAGCAGTTCTTC. Translation gives CASSLGFQTTYNEQFF.